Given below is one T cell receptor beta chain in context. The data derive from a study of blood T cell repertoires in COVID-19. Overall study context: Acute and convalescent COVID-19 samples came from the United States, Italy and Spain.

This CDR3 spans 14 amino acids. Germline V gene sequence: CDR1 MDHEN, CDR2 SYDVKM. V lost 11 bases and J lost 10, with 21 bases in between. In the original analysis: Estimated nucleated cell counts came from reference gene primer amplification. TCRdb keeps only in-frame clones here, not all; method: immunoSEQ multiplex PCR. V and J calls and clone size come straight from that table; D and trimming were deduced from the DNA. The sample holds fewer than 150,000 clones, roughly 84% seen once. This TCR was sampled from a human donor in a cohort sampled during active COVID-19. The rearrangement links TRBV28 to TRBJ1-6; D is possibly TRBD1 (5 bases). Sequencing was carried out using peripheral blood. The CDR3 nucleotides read TGTGCCGCTCAACCTAGGCAGGGAGGCTCACCCCTCCACTTT. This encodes CAAQPRQGGSPLHF.